These 15 T cell receptor beta chains were sequenced from one sample in a study of blood T cell repertoires in COVID-19. TCRdb keeps only in-frame clones here, not all; method: immunoSEQ multiplex PCR. There are a few hundred thousand clones in the sample; about 80% occur only once, and around 16% lies in the top ten. Sequencing was carried out using PBMCs or T cells enriched from blood (not recorded which). The receptors originated from a man aged 35 to 55 who had recovered from COVID-19.

This clone was counted between two and nine times. The chain carries TRBV4-2 and TRBJ2-1; 16 bases match TRBD2. CDR3 length equals 17 residues. Germline trimming cut 3 bases from V and 9 bases from J; bases unmatched to any gene: 8. The germline gives CDR1 LGHNA, CDR2 YNFKEQ. The CDR3 sequence is CASSQATGTSGRGEQFF. The CDR3 DNA reads as TGTGCCAGCAGCCAGGCCACCGGGACTAGCGGGAGGGGTGAGCAGTTCTTC.

The gene calls are TRBV4-3 and TRBJ2-2, with TRBD2 matching over 10 bases. The germline gives CDR1 LGHNA, CDR2 YSLEER. This CDR3 has 16 residues. Unmatched junction bases numbered 5, after V lost 7 bases and J lost 0 bases. DNA of the CDR3: TGCGCCAGCAACCGACTAGCGGGTTCGAACACCGGGGAGCTGTTTTTT. Amino acids: CASNRLAGSNTGELFF.

V and J are TRBV3-1 (or the pseudogene TRBV3-2) and TRBJ1-2, with D possibly TRBD1 on 6 matching bases. Trimming left V 4 bases short and J 8 bases short, with 17 bases between. The germline CDR1 and CDR2 sequences are LGHDT and YNNKEL (reference sequence). There are 14 residues in the CDR3. The CDR3 loop is CASSPRGQAGGYTF. The CDR3 bases are TGTGCCAGCAGCCCCAGGGGCCAGGCCGGGGGCTACACCTTC.

This clone was found a few times. The chain links TRBV5-1 to TRBJ1-1; D perhaps matches TRBD1 (5 bases). Germline lookup yields CDR1 SGHRS and CDR2 YFSETQ. The germline V and J ends were trimmed by 4 bases and 5 bases, with 18 bases remaining between them. This CDR3 spans 15 amino acids. The CDR3 sequence: CASSPLQASETEAFF. CDR3 nucleotides: TGCGCCAGCAGCCCGCTACAGGCTTCGGAGACTGAAGCTTTCTTT.

J is TRBJ2-5 and V is TRBV5-1; TRBD2 might be the D (6 bases). This CDR3 is 11 amino acids long. Germline V lookup: CDR1 SGHRS, CDR2 YFSETQ. V was cut by 5 bases and J by 5 bases, with 7 bases left in between. CDR3 region: CASRREETQYF. CDR3 nucleotide sequence: TGCGCCAGCAGACGGGAGGAGACCCAGTACTTC. The full variable domain, with the rest looked up from reference TRBV5-1 and TRBJ2-5, is KAGVTQTPRYLIKTRGQQVTLSCSPISGHRSVSWYQQTPGQGLQFLFEYFSETQRNKGNFPGRFSGRQFSNSRSEMNVSTLELGDSALYLCASRREETQYFGPGTRLLVL.

V is TRBV4-2 and J is TRBJ1-4, with a tentative D call TRBD1 (5 bases). The V end was cut by 5 bases, the J end by 0 bases, with 13 bases between. Germline values: CDR1 LGHNA, CDR2 YNFKEQ. The CDR3 has 16 amino acids. The CDR3, as DNA: TGTGCCAGCAGCTATTCAGGGATCGCAACTAATGAAAAACTGTTTTTT. Its translation is CASSYSGIATNEKLFF.

This clone was counted a few times. J is TRBJ2-3 and V is TRBV10-3, with TRBD1 matching over 8 bases. The junction had 1 base not matched to a gene; V was cut back by 8 bases and J by 3 bases. This CDR3 region has 12 residues. Germline CDR1 is ENHRY and CDR2 is SYGVKD. CDR3 in amino acids: CAIGQGTDTQYF. CDR3 DNA sequence: TGTGCCATCGGACAGGGTACAGATACGCAGTATTTT.

This chain's CDR3 is CASAYLNYEQYF. CDR3 DNA sequence: TGTGCCAGCGCCTACCTAAACTACGAGCAGTACTTC. This chain joins TRBV3-1 (or the pseudogene TRBV3-2) and TRBJ2-7; D remains ambiguous. CDR3 length: 12 amino acids. The germline V gene encodes CDR1 LGHDT and CDR2 YNNKEL (reference sequence). Deletions cut 8 bases from V and 3 bases from J, with 11 bases between.

This chain uses TRBV28 with TRBJ1-1, with D tentatively TRBD1 (5 bases). V lost 3 bases and J lost 1, with 15 bases in between. From germline, CDR1 is MDHEN and CDR2 SYDVKM. The CDR3 contains 16 residues. The CDR3 reads CASSFSNPTGNTEAFF. The DNA for the CDR3 is TGTGCCAGCAGTTTCTCGAACCCAACAGGGAACACTGAAGCTTTCTTT.

This clone was counted a single time. The rearrangement links TRBV19 to TRBJ2-7; D not resolved. CDR1 LNHDA and CDR2 SQIVND come from the germline V gene (reference sequence). With 8 bases removed from V and 2 bases from J, the gap between germline ends came to 10 bases. This CDR3 has 12 amino acids. The CDR3 loop is CASQDTTYEQYF. The CDR3 nucleotides read TGTGCCAGTCAGGATACAACCTACGAGCAGTACTTC.

The chain uses TRBV19 and TRBJ1-2, with TRBD1 matching over 7 bases. In germline, CDR1 is LNHDA, CDR2 SQIVND (reference sequence). The junction had 8 bases not matched to a gene; V was cut back by 3 bases and J by 4 bases. The CDR3 length is 15 residues. CDR3 loop: CASSISPTGPYGYTF. The CDR3 coding sequence is TGTGCCAGTAGTATCTCTCCGACAGGGCCCTATGGCTACACCTTC.

In DNA form, the CDR3 reads TGTGCCAGTAGTATCGGAGGACAGGGGGAAAAACTGTTTTTT. It yields the protein CASSIGGQGEKLFF. The chain uses TRBV19 and TRBJ1-4; the match to TRBD1 covers 9 bases. V shed 3 bases and J 8 bases; nucleotides not matched to a gene: 4. Per the germline V gene, CDR1 is LNHDA and CDR2 is SQIVND (reference sequence). The CDR3 contains 14 residues.

The J gene is TRBJ1-1, the V gene TRBV9; 7 bases are shared with TRBD1. CDR3 size: 15 residues. Germline V gene data show CDR1 as SGDLS and CDR2 as YYNGEE. V shed 3 bases, J shed 3 bases, and the junction held 8 bases outside the gene matches. The CDR3 DNA sequence: TGTGCCAGCAGCGGCCCAGGGGGATCGTACACTGAAGCTTTCTTT. Residues: CASSGPGGSYTEAFF.

This chain connects TRBV29-1 to TRBJ1-4; no clear D. Germline V lookup: CDR1 SQVTM, CDR2 ANQGSEA. Trimming shortened V by 4 bases and J by 11 bases, and 17 bases separated the two germline ends. The CDR3 contains 13 residues. The CDR3 coding sequence is TGCAGCGTTGGGGAGGGTCGACCGGTCAAACTGTTTTTT. This sequence encodes CSVGEGRPVKLFF.

The rearrangement uses TRBV12-5 and TRBJ2-1; 13 nucleotides agree with TRBD2. The trim removed 3 bases at V and 6 bases at J, leaving 20 bases unmatched. The CDR3 consists of 21 residues. Germline CDR1 LGHNT, CDR2 FRNRAP. The CDR3 region is CASGFQGSSTSGRSPLNEQFF. DNA of the CDR3: TGTGCTAGTGGTTTTCAGGGGAGCTCGACTAGCGGGAGGTCCCCTCTCAATGAGCAGTTCTTC.